The clone carrying this TCR beta chain has at least ten counts. The data were produced by immunoSEQ multiplex PCR, yet TCRdb's version contains in-frame clones alone and is incomplete. Among under 100,000 clones listed, roughly four fifths were seen once. This sample is part of a study of CD8 T cell repertoires and HIV-1 epitope variants. Background on the study: Separate wells received one of Twenty-five Gag or Nef variant peptides. Controls were a CMV, EBV and flu pool, Ebola AY9, and no peptide.

V gave up 2 bases and J gave up 3 bases, with 5 bases separating them. Per the germline V gene, CDR1 is MNHEY and CDR2 is SVGAGI. There are 13 residues in the CDR3. This receptor was identified in a male donor with HIV. The gene calls are TRBV6-5 and TRBJ1-5; unclear D gene. Sequencing was performed on uncultured baseline CD8+ T cells from peripheral blood mononuclear cells (PBMCs). The CDR3 DNA follows: TGTGCCAGCAGTTACGGGTTCAATCAGCCCCAGCATTTT. This codes for CASSYGFNQPQHF.